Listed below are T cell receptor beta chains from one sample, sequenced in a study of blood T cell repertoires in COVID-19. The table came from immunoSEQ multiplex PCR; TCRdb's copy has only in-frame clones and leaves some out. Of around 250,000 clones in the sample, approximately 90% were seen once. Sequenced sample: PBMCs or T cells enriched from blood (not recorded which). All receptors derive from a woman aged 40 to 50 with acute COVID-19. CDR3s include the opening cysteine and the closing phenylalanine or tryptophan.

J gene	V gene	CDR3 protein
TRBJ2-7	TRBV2	CASSLGLAGVHEQYF
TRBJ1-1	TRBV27	CASSSLPPSGTGSPEAFF
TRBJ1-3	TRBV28	CASRKTFAGNTIYF
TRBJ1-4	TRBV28	CASSFRGTRNEKLFF
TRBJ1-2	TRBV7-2	CASSLLGRAYGYTF
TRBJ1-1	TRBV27	CASSRDRSAIAFF
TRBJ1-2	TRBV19	CASSSSTVRGEDGYTF
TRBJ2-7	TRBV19	CASSTEGASTYEQYF
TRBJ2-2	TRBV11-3	CASSPPEREGNTGELFF
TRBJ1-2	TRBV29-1	CSVEYPQGDGYTF
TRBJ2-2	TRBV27	CASSRIYLANTGELFF
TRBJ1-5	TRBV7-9	CASSLVAGGDGKPQHF
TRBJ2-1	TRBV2	CASSEGLGLNNEQFF
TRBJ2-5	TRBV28	CASSLGGSRETQYF
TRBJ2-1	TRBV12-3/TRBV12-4	CASSMELAVEQFF
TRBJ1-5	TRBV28	CASSLGTGSQPQHF
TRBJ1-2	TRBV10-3	CAISESVAGSNYGYTF
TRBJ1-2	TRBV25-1	CASSESAGAGQGHYGYTF
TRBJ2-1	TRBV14	CASSRGGGTTPEQFF